This is a list of T cell receptor beta chains from one sample in a study of regulatory T cells in long-lasting Graves disease. TCRdb passed the multiplex PCR reads through MiXCR, listing each CDR3 protein once. The table includes over 350,000 distinct CDR3 sequences, around 15% detected once. This same sample was also taken into another study, of T cells in Graves' hyperthyroidism and ophthalmopathy.

The material was peripheral blood mononuclear cells (PBMCs), obtained at new diagnosis, from a patient treated with antithyroid drugs. The receptors derive from a woman aged 45-59 years with Graves disease. Each CDR3 is given with its conserved first and last residue. The D gene is left open where the match is weak. Rows may omit the clone size; those that give it use once, few, many or a size class.

d_call j_call v_call clone_size cdr3_nt cdr3_aa
TRBD2 TRBJ2-1 TRBV6-2/TRBV6-3 - TGTGCCAGCAGTTACTCTGGACTAGCGGGAGCCGGATACAATGAGCAGTTCTTC CASSYSGLAGAGYNEQFF
- TRBJ1-6 TRBV7-3 - TGTGCCAGCAGCACCCAGGGGAATTCACCCCTCCACTTT CASSTQGNSPLHF
- TRBJ2-1 TRBV5-1 - TGCGCCAGCAGTTCGCCGTGGATCAATGAGCAGTTCTTC CASSSPWINEQFF
- TRBJ2-2 TRBV9 - TGTGCCAGCAGCGTGGGAAGGGCCGCTAGGACCGGGGAGCTGTTTTTT CASSVGRAARTGELFF
- TRBJ1-5 TRBV5-5 - TGTGCCAGCAGCTTAGCGGAAGTGCAGCCCCAGCATTTT CASSLAEVQPQHF
- TRBJ1-3 TRBV19 few TGTGCCAGTGGGATCCTCTCTGGAAACACCATATATTTT CASGILSGNTIYF
TRBD1 TRBJ1-5 TRBV28 - TGTGCCAGCAGTTCTCCCGGGACAGCCAATCAGCCCCAGCATTTT CASSSPGTANQPQHF
TRBD2 TRBJ2-1 TRBV7-7 few TGTGCCAGCAGCTCGGGACTAGCCAATGAGCAGTTCTTC CASSSGLANEQFF
- TRBJ1-4 TRBV27 few TGTGCCAGCAGTTTCCCCGGGGAGGGAGCTCTAACTAATGAAAAACTGTTTTTT CASSFPGEGALTNEKLFF
TRBD1 TRBJ1-2 TRBV14 - TGTGCCAGCAGCCCCCTGGGGAACAGGGGGAGTGACTACACCTTC CASSPLGNRGSDYTF
- TRBJ2-7 TRBV29-1 many TGCAGCGTTGATGGCGGCTCCTACGAGCAGTACTTC CSVDGGSYEQYF
- TRBJ2-7 TRBV9 many TGTGCCAGCAGCGTAGGGGGAGCAGGGGCCTACGAGCAGTACTTC CASSVGGAGAYEQYF
- TRBJ2-4 TRBV20-1 many TGCAGTGCTAGTGTATCGCACCCTCAGTACTTC CSASVSHPQYF
- TRBJ2-3 TRBV4-1 many TGCGCCAGCAGTGCCAGAGGATCAGATACGCAGTATTTT CASSARGSDTQYF
- TRBJ2-1 TRBV20-1 many TGCAGTGCTAGTAGGGTCAATGAGCAGTTCTTC CSASRVNEQFF
- TRBJ2-5 TRBV6-5 - TGTGCCAGCAGTTACGGCCCAGGGGAAGAGACCCAGTACTTC CASSYGPGEETQYF
TRBD1 TRBJ2-7 TRBV28 - TGTGCCAGCAGTTCGTCCGGGACAGGGTTCTACGAGCAGTACTTC CASSSSGTGFYEQYF
- TRBJ1-6 TRBV5-4 - TGTGCCAGCAGCTTTGATGTAGGCAGGGCAAGCTCACCCCTCCACTTT CASSFDVGRASSPLHF
TRBD1 TRBJ1-1 TRBV9 - TGTGCCAGCAGTCCCCGGAGGACAGGCAACATGAACACTGAAGCTTTCTTT CASSPRRTGNMNTEAFF
- TRBJ1-1 TRBV29-1 many TGCAGCGGACTCAGAGGTCCTATGAACACTGAAGCTTTCTTT CSGLRGPMNTEAFF
TRBD2 TRBJ2-1 TRBV5-1 - TGCGCCAGCAGCTTGGTGGGACTAGCAATAAAGCAGTTCTTC CASSLVGLAIKQFF
TRBD1 TRBJ1-4 TRBV7-9 - TGTGCCAGCAGCATCACAGGGGGCGGTTATGAAAAACTGTTTTTT CASSITGGGYEKLFF
TRBD1 TRBJ1-5 TRBV12-3/TRBV12-4 many TGTGCCAGCAGCTTAGAGAGGGGGCGCGGGAGTCAGCCCCAGCATTTT CASSLERGRGSQPQHF
- TRBJ2-1 TRBV7-8 many TGTGCCAGCAGCTTAAACACACACTACAATGAGCAGTTCTTC CASSLNTHYNEQFF
- TRBJ2-1 TRBV19 - TGTGCCAGTAGTATCAAGGCGGGATACAATGAGCAGTTCTTC CASSIKAGYNEQFF
TRBD2 TRBJ2-5 TRBV6-1 few TGTGCCAGCAGAAGACTAGCGGGGGTGCAAGAGGCCCAGTACTTC CASRRLAGVQEAQYF
- TRBJ1-1 TRBV7-9 - TGTGCCAGCAGCGCCTCTGGACAGCTTTTTAACACTGAAGCTTTCTTT CASSASGQLFNTEAFF
- TRBJ1-6 TRBV28 many TGTGCCAGCAGTTTATTATTCGGGGGGCGTAATTCACCCCTCCACTTT CASSLLFGGRNSPLHF
- TRBJ1-1 TRBV10-3 - TGTGCCATCAGTGAGGGCAGCCAAGTGGGAGCTTTCTTT CAISEGSQVGAFF
- TRBJ2-6 TRBV6-1 - TGTGCCAGCACGGGGGGCTTCGGGGCCAACGTCCTGACTTTC CASTGGFGANVLTF
- TRBJ2-1 TRBV13 many TGTGCCAGCAGCTCTTCACTAAAAAGCTCCTACAATGAGCAGTTCTTC CASSSSLKSSYNEQFF
TRBD2 TRBJ2-1 TRBV7-2 many TGTGCCAGCAGCTTAGGGGTCCCGTCAGGAACTAGCGGGAGAGAGTACAATGAGCAGTTCTTC CASSLGVPSGTSGREYNEQFF
- TRBJ2-7 TRBV27 many TGTGCCAGCAGATTAGCGGAGCACTACTACGAGCAGTACTTC CASRLAEHYYEQYF
TRBD2 TRBJ2-2 TRBV11-2 - TGTGCCAGCAGCTTAGTGTCTAGCGGGGGAACAGGGGGGGAGCTGTTTTTT CASSLVSSGGTGGELFF
- TRBJ1-1 TRBV27 many TGTGCCAGCAGTTTATACCGGGGGATGAACACTGAAGCTTTCTTT CASSLYRGMNTEAFF
- TRBJ2-1 TRBV7-2 many TGTGCCAGCAGCTTACCGGCGATATACCCCTTCAATGAGCAGTTCTTC CASSLPAIYPFNEQFF
TRBD2 TRBJ2-7 TRBV28 - TGTGCCAGCACCCAGACTAGCGCGGAGTGGTACGAGCAGTACTTC CASTQTSAEWYEQYF
- TRBJ1-1 TRBV20-1 many TGCAGTGTAAGGCAGGTGAACACTGAAGCTTTCTTT CSVRQVNTEAFF
- TRBJ2-3 TRBV20-1 few TGCAGTGCTAGCCCGGGCCACGGCACAGATACGCAGTATTTT CSASPGHGTDTQYF
- TRBJ1-1 TRBV12-5 - TGTGCTAGTGATTTGGAACGGAACACTGAAGCTTTCTTT CASDLERNTEAFF
TRBD1 TRBJ1-4 TRBV20-1 many TGCAGTGCTAGTGCCGTGGGACAGGGGGCGATGGATGAAAAACTGTTTTTT CSASAVGQGAMDEKLFF
TRBD2 TRBJ2-3 TRBV3-1 few TGTGCCAGCAGCCCGACTAGCGGGAGGACGGATACGCGGTATTTT CASSPTSGRTDTRYF
- TRBJ1-5 TRBV6-2/TRBV6-3 few TGTGCCAGCAGCAAAACGGGCAGACACTACAATTATATTAGTAGCAATCAGCCCCAGCATTTT CASSKTGRHYNYISSNQPQHF
TRBD2 TRBJ2-1 TRBV4-1 - TGCGCCAGCAGCCAGAGGACTAGCGGGAGTCCCCTTCCCGATGAGCAGTTCTTC CASSQRTSGSPLPDEQFF
TRBD2 TRBJ2-1 TRBV27 many TGTGCCAGCAGTCCCGGGACTAGCGGGTCTTACAATGAGCAGTTCTTC CASSPGTSGSYNEQFF
- TRBJ2-1 TRBV12-3/TRBV12-4 - TGTGCCAGCAGTTTTAGCACGCACGATGAGCAGTTCTTC CASSFSTHDEQFF
- TRBJ2-7 TRBV5-1 many TGCGCCAGCAGCTTCGACCCCACAGGGTTGATCGACGAGCAGTACTTC CASSFDPTGLIDEQYF
TRBD1 TRBJ1-2 TRBV6-1 - TGTGCCAGCGGACAGGGGGTCGGGGAGGCCTATGGCTACACCTTC CASGQGVGEAYGYTF
TRBD1 TRBJ2-7 TRBV3-1 - TGTGCCAGCAGCCAAGGGACAGGGGGCGCGTACGAGCAGTACTTC CASSQGTGGAYEQYF
TRBD2 TRBJ2-2 TRBV6-1 - TGTGCCAGCATTCCTAGCGGGAGATTAAATACCGGGGAGCTGTTTTTT CASIPSGRLNTGELFF
TRBD1 TRBJ1-6 TRBV30 few TGTGCCTGGAGTCCTTGGACAGGGGGACGACATAATTCACCCCTCCACTTT CAWSPWTGGRHNSPLHF
- TRBJ2-7 TRBV3-1 few TGTGCCAGCAGCCAAGAAGAGACGAGGAGGACCTACGAGCAGTACTTC CASSQEETRRTYEQYF
- TRBJ2-5 TRBV5-6 - TGTGCCAGCAGCTTGGGAGCAGGGGGGGGAGAGACCCAGTACTTC CASSLGAGGGETQYF
TRBD2 TRBJ2-3 TRBV7-2 once TGTGCCAGCAGCTTAGCGGACCCGGGACTAGCGGGAGATACGCAGTATTTT CASSLADPGLAGDTQYF
TRBD1 TRBJ2-7 TRBV28 many TGTGCCAGCAGTACGGACAGGGGCATAACCTACGAGCAGTACTTC CASSTDRGITYEQYF
TRBD2 TRBJ2-2 TRBV11-2 many TGTGCCAGCACTCGACTAGCGGGAGTTCCCGGGGAGCTGTTTTTT CASTRLAGVPGELFF
- TRBJ2-7 TRBV12-3/TRBV12-4 - TGTGCCAGCAGTTGGGGGAGTTCCTACGAGCGGTACTTC CASSWGSSYERYF